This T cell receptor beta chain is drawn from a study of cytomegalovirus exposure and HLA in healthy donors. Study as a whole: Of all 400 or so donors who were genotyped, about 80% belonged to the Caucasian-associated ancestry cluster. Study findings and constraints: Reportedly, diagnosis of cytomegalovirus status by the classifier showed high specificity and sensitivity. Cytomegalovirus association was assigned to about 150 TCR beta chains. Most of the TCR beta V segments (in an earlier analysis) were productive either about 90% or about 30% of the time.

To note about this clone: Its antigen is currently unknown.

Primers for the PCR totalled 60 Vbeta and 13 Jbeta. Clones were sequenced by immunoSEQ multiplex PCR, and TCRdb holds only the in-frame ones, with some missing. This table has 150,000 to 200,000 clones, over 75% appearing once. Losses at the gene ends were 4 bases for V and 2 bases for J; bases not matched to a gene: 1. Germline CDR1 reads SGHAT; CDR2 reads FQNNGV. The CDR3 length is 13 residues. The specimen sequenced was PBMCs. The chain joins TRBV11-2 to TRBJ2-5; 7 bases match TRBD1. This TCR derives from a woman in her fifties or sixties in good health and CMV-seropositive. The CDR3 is CASSWDRQETQYF. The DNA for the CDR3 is TGTGCCAGCAGCTGGGACAGACAAGAGACCCAGTACTTC. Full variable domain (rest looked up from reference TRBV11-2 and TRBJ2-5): EAGVAQSPRYKIIEKRQSVAFWCNPISGHATLYWYQQILGQGPKLLIQFQNNGVVDDSQLPKDRFSAERLKGVDSTLKIQPAKLEDSAVYLCASSWDRQETQYFGPGTRLLVL.